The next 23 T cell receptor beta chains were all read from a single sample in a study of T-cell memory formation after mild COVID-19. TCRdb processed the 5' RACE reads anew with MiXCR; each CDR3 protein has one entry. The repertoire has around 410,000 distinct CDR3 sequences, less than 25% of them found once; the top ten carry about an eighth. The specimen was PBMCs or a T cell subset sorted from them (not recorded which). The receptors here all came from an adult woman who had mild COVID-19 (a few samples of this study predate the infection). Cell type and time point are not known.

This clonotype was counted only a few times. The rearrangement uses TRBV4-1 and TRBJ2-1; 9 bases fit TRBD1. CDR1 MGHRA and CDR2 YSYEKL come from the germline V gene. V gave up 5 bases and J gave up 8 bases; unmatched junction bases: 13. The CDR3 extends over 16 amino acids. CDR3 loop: CASSNAPGQGNDEQFF. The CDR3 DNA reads TGCGCCAGCAGCAACGCGCCGGGACAGGGTAACGATGAGCAGTTCTTC.

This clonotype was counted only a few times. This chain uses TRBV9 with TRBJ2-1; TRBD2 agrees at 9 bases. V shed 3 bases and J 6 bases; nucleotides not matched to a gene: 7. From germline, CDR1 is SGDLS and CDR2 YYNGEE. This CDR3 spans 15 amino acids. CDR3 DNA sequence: TGTGCCAGCAGCGGGCTAGCGGGACAAAGCAATGAGCAGTTCTTC. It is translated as CASSGLAGQSNEQFF.

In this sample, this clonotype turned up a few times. CDR3 amino acids: CASSSTSRDRGIYEQYF. The CDR3 DNA reads as TGTGCCAGCAGCTCGACGTCCCGGGACAGGGGGATCTACGAGCAGTACTTC. This chain links TRBV7-8 with TRBJ2-7, with 11 positions matching TRBD1. V lost 4 bases, J lost 3 bases, and 11 bases stayed unmatched. Germline-derived CDR1 and CDR2 are SGHVS and FQNEAQ. The CDR3 loop spans 17 amino acids.

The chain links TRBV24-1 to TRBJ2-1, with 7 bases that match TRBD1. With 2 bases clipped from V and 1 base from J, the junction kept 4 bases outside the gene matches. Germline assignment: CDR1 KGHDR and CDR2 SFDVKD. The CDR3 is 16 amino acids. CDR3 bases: TGTGCCACCAGTGATTCCGGGACAGCATCCTACAATGAGCAGTTCTTC. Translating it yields CATSDSGTASYNEQFF.

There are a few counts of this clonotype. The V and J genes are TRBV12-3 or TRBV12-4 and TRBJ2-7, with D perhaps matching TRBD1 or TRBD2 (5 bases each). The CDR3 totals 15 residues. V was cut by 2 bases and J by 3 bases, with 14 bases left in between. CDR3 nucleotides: TGTGCCAGCAGTTTATCGCCGGGGACCGGCTACGAGCAGTACTTC. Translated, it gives CASSLSPGTGYEQYF.

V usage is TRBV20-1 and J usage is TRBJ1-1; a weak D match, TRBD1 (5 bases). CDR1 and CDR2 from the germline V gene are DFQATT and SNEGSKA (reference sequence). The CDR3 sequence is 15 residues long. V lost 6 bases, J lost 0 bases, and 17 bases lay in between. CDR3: CSASALDKMNTEAFF. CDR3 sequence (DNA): TGCAGTGCCAGTGCCTTGGACAAAATGAACACTGAAGCTTTCTTT.

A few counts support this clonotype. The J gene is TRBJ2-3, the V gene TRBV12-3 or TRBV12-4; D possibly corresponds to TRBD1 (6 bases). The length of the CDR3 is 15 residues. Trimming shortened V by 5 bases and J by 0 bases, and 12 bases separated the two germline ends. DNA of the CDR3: TGTGCCAGCAGTCCAGGGGATCCTAGCACAGATACGCAGTATTTT. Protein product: CASSPGDPSTDTQYF.

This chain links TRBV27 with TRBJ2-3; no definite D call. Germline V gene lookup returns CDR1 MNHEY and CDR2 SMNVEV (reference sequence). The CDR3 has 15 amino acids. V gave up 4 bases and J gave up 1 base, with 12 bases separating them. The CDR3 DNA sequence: TGTGCCAGCAGTTCCATGGTTGGAGGCACAGATACGCAGTATTTT. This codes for CASSSMVGGTDTQYF.

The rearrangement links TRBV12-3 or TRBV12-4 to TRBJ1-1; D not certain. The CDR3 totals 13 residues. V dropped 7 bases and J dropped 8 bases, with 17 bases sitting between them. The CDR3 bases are TGTGCCAGCACTATACTAGAAAACGAAGAAGCTTTCTTT. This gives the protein CASTILENEEAFF.

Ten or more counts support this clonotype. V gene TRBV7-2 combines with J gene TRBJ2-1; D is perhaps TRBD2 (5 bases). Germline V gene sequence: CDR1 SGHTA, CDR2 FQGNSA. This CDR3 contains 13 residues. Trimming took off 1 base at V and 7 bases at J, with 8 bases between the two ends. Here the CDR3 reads CASSLELDNEQFF. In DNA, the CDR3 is TGTGCCAGCAGCTTAGAACTAGATAATGAGCAGTTCTTC.

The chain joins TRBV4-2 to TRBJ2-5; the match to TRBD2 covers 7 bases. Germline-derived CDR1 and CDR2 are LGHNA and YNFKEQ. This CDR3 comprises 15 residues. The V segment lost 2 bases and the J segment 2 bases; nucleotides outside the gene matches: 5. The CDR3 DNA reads TGTGCCAGCAGCCAACCCGGGACTATACAAGAGACCCAGTACTTC. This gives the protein CASSQPGTIQETQYF.

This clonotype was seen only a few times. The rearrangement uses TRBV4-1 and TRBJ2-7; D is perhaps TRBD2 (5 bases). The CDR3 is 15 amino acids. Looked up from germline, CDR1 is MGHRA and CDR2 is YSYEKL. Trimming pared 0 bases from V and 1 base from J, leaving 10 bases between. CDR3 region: CASSQELRESYEQYF. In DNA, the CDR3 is TGCGCCAGCAGCCAAGAGTTGAGGGAGTCCTACGAGCAGTACTTC.

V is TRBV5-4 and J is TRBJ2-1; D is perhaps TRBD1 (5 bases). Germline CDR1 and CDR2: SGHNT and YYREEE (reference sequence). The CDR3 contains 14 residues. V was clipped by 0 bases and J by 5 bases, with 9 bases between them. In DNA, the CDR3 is TGTGCCAGCAGCTTGGGGGGCCAGAACAATGAGCAGTTCTTC. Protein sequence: CASSLGGQNNEQFF.

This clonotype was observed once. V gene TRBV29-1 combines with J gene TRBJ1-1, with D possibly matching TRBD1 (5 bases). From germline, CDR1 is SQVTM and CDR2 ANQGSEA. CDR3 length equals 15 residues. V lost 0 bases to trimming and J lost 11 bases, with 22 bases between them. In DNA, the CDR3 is TGCAGCGTTGAAGAATTTGCACAGGCCGGGGGTGAGGCTTTCTTT. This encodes CSVEEFAQAGGEAFF.

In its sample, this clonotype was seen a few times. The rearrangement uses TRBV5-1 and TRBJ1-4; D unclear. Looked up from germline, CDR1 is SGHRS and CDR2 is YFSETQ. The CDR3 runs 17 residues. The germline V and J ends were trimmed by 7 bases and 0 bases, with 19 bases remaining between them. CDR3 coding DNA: TGCGCCAGCCGCCAAAAGCTTGGTGGGGCAACTAATGAAAAACTGTTTTTT. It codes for CASRQKLGGATNEKLFF.

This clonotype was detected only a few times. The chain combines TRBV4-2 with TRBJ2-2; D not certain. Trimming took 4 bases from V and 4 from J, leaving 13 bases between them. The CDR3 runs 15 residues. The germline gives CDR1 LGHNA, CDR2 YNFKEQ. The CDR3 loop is CASSLQNPPTGELFF. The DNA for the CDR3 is TGTGCCAGCAGCCTCCAAAACCCACCCACCGGGGAGCTGTTTTTT.

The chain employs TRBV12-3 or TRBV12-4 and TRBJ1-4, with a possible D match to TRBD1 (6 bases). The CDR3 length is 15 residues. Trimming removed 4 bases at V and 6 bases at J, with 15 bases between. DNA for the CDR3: TGTGCCAGCAGTTCTCAAGGGGGAGCGTATGAAAAACTGTTTTTT. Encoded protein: CASSSQGGAYEKLFF.

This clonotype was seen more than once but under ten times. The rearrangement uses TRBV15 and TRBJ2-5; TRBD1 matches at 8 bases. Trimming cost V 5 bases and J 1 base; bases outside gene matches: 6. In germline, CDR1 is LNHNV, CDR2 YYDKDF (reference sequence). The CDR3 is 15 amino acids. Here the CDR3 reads CATSPGQGFQETQYF. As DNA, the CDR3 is TGTGCCACCAGCCCTGGACAGGGTTTCCAAGAGACCCAGTACTTC. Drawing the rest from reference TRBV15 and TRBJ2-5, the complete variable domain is DAMVIQNPRYQVTQFGKPVTLSCSQTLNHNVMYWYQQKSSQAPKLLFHYYDKDFNNEADTPDNFQSRRPNTSFCFLDIRSPGLGDTAMYLCATSPGQGFQETQYFGPGTRLLVL.

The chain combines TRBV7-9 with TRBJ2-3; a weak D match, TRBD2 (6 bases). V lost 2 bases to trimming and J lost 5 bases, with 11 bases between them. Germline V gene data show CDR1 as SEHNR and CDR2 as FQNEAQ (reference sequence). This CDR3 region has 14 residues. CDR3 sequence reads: CASSLTGAIDTQYF. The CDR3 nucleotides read TGTGCCAGCAGCTTAACGGGAGCGATAGATACGCAGTATTTT.

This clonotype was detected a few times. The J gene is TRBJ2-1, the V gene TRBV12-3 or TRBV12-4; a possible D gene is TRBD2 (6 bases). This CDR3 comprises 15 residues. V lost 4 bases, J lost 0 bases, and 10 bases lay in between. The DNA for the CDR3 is TGTGCCAGCAGTTCGGCGGGACTCTCCTACAATGAGCAGTTCTTC. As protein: CASSSAGLSYNEQFF.

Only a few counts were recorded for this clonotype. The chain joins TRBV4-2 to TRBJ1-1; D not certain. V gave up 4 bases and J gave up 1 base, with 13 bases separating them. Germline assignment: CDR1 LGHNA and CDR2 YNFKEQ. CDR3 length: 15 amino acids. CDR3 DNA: TGTGCCAGCAGCCCGCCTTTTGGCAGGAACACTGAAGCTTTCTTT. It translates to CASSPPFGRNTEAFF.

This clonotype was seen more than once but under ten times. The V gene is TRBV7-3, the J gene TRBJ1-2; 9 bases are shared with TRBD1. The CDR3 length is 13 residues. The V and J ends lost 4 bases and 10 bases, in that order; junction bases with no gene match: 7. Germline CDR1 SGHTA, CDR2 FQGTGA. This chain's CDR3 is CASSSRTGEDYTF. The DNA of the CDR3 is TGTGCCAGCAGCTCTAGGACAGGGGAGGACTACACCTTC.

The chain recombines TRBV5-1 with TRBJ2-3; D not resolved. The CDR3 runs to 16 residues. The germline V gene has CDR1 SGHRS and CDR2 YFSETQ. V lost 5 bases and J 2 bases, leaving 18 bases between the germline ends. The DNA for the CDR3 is TGCGCCAGCAGTCTCCGGAACTCTGCGGCCACAGATACGCAGTATTTT. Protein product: CASSLRNSAATDTQYF.